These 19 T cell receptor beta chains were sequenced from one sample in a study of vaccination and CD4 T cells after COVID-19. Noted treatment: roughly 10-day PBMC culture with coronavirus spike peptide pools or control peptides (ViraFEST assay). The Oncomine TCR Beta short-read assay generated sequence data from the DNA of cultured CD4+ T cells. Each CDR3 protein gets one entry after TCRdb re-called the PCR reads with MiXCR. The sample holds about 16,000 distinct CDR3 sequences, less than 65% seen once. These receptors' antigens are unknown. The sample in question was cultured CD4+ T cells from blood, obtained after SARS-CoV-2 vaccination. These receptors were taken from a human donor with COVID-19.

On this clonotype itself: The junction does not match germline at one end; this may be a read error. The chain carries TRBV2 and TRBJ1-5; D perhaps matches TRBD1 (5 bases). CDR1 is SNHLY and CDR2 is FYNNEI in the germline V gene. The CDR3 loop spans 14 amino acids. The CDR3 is CASSVGDSNQSQHF. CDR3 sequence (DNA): TGTGCCAGCAGTGTAGGGGATAGCAATCAGTCCCAGCATTTT.

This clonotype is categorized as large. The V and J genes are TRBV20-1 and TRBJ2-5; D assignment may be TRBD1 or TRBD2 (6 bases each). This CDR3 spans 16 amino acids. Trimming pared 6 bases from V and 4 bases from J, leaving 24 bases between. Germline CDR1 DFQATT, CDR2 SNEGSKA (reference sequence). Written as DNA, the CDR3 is TGCAGTGCCAGTCGTGTCGGGGGCTTTTCGGGAGAGACCCAGTACTTC. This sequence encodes CSASRVGGFSGETQYF.

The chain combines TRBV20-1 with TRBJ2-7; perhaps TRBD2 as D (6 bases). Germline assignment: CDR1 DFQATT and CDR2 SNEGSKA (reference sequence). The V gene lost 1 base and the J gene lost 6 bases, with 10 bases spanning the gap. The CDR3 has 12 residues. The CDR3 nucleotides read TGCAGTGCTAGAGGTTTAGCGGTCGAGCAGTACTTC. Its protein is CSARGLAVEQYF.

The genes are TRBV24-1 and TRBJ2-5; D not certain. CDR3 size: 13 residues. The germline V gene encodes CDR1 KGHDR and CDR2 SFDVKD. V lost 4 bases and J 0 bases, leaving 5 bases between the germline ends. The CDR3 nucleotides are TGTGCCACCAGTGACACCGACCAAGAGACCCAGTACTTC. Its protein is CATSDTDQETQYF.

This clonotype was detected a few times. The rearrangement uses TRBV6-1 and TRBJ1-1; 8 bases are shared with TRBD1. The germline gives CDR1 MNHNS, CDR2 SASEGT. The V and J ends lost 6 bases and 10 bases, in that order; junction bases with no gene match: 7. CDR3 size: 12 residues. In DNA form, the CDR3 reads TGTGCCAGCAGACGGACAGGGCAGGCAGCTTTCTTT. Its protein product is CASRRTGQAAFF.

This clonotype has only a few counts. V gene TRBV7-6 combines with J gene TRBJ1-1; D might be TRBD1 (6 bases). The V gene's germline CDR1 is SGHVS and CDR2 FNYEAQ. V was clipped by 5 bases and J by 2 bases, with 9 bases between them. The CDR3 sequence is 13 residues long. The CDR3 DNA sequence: TGTGCCAGCAGCGCGGACAGTAACACTGAAGCTTTCTTT. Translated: CASSADSNTEAFF.

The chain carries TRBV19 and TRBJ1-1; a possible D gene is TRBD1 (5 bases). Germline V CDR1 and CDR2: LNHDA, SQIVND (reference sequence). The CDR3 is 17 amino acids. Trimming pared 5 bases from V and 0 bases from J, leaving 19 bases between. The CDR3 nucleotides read TGTGCCAGTAGTTCCCGGACACCGCCGAGTGTGAACACTGAAGCTTTCTTT. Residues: CASSSRTPPSVNTEAFF.

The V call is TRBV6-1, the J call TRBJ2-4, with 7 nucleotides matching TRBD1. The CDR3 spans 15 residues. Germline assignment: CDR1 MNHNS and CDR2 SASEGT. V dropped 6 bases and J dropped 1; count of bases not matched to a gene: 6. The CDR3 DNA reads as TGTGCCAGCAGGCCAGGGGGTGGGGCCAAAAACATTCAGTACTTC. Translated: CASRPGGGAKNIQYF.

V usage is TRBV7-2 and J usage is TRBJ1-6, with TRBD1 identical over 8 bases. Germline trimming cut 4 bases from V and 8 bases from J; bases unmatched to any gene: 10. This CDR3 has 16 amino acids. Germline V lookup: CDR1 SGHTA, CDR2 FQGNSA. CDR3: CASSSPLDRVYSPLHF. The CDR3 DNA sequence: TGTGCCAGCAGCTCACCTTTGGACAGGGTTTATTCACCCCTCCACTTT.

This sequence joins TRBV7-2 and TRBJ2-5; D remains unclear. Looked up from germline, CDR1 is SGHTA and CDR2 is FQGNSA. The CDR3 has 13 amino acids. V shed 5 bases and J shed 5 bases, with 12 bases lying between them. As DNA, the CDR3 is TGTGCCAGCAGCCGAGAAATGGGGGAGACCCAGTACTTC. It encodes CASSREMGETQYF. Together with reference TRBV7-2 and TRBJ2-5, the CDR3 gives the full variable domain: GAGVSQSPSNKVTEKGKDVELRCDPISGHTALYWYRQSLGQGLEFLIYFQGNSAPDKSGLPSDRFSAERTGGSVSTLTIQRTQQEDSAVYLCASSREMGETQYFGPGTRLLVL.

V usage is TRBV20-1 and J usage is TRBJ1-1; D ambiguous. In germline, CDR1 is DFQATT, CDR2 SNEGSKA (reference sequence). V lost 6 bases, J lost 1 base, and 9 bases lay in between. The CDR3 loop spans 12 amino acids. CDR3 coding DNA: TGCAGTGCCCCCCGGCCGAACACTGAAGCTTTCTTT. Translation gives CSAPRPNTEAFF.

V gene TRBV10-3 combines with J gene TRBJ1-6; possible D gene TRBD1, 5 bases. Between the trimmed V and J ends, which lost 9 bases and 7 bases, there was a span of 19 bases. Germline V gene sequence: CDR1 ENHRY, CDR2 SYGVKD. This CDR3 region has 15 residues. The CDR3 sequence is CAMTAGQDKNSPLHF. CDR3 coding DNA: TGTGCCATGACAGCAGGGCAGGATAAAAATTCACCCCTCCACTTT.

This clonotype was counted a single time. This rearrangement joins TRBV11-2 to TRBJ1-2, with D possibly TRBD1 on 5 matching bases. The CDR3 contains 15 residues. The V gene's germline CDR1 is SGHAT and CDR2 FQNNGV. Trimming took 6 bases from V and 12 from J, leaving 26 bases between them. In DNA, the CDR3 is TGTGCCAGCAGGCCCTCCGTAGACAGCCGGCCCTCAAACACCTTC. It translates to CASRPSVDSRPSNTF.

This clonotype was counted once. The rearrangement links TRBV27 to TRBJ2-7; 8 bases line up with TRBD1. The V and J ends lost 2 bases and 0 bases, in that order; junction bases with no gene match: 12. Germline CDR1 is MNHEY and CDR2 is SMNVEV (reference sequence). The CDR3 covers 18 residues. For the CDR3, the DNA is TGTGCCAGCAGTTTAGAGGCAGGGGGCCATCGGCCCTCCTACGAGCAGTACTTC. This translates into CASSLEAGGHRPSYEQYF.

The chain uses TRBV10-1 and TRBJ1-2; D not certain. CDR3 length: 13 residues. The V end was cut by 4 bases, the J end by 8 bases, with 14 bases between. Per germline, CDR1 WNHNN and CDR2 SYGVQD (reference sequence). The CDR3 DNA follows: TGCGCCAGCAGTGTGTGTCGGTCGTGGGGCTACACCTTC. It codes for CASSVCRSWGYTF.

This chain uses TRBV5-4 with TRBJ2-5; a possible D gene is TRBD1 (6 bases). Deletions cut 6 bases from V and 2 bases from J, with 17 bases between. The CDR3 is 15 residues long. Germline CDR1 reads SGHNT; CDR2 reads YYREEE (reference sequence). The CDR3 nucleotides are TGTGCCAGCACCCACAGGGACACCGAACAAGAGACCCAGTACTTC. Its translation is CASTHRDTEQETQYF.

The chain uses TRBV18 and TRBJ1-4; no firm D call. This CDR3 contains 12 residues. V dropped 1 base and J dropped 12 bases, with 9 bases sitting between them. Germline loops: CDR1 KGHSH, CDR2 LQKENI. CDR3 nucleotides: TGTGCCAGCTCACCACGAGAAGAGGAACTGTTTTTT. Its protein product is CASSPREEELFF.

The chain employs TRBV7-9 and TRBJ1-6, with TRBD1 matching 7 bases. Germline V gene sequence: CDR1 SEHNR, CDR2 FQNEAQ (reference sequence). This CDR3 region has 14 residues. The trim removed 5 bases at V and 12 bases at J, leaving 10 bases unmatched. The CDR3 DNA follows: TGTGCCAGCAGCACTCAGGGGGATAGAGGACCCCTCCACTTT. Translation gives CASSTQGDRGPLHF.

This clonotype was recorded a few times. As DNA, the CDR3 is TGTGCCAGCAGGGACTCCAGGGGGGCTACCACTGAAGCTTTCTTT. Its protein product is CASRDSRGATTEAFF. The genes are TRBV2 and TRBJ1-1; 7 bases are shared with TRBD1. The germline CDR1 and CDR2 sequences are SNHLY and FYNNEI. V lost 6 bases, J lost 4 bases, and 11 bases stayed unmatched. The CDR3 has 15 residues. The full variable domain, in which reference TRBV2 and TRBJ1-1 provide the parts outside the CDR3, is EPEVTQTPSHQVTQMGQEVILRCVPISNHLYFYWYRQILGQKVEFLVSFYNNEISEKSEIFDDQFSVERPDGSNFTLKIRSTKLEDSAMYFCASRDSRGATTEAFFGQGTRLTVV.